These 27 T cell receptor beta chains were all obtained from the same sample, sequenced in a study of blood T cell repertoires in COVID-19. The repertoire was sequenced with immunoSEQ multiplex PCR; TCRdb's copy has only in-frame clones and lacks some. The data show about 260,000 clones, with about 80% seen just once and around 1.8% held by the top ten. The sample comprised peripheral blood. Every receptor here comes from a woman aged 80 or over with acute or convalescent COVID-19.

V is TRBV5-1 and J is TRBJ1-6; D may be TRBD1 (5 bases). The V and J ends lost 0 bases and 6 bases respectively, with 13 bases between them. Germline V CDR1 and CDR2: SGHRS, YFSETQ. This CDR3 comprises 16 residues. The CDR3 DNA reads TGCGCCAGCAGCTTGGATTCCCGGGGGTCTAATTCACCCCTCCACTTT. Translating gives CASSLDSRGSNSPLHF.

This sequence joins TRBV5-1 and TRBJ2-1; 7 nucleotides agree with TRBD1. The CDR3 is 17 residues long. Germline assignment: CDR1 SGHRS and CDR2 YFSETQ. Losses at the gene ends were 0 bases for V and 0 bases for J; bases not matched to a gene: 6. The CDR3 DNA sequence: TGCGCCAGCAGCTTGGCCGGGACAGCCTTCTCCTACAATGAGCAGTTCTTC. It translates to CASSLAGTAFSYNEQFF.

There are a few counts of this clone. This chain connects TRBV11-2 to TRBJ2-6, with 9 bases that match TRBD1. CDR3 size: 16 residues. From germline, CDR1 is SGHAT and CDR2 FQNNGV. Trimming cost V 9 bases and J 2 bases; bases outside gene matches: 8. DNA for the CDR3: TGTGCCAGTGGACAGGGGTCCGCGGCTGGGGCCAACGTCCTGACTTTC. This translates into CASGQGSAAGANVLTF.

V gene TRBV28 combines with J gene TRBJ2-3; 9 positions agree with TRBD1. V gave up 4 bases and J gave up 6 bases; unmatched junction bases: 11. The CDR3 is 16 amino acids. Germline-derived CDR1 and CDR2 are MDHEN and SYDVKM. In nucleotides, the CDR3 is TGTGCCAGCAGTTCGTATACAGGACAGGGGAGGGATACGCAGTATTTT. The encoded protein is CASSSYTGQGRDTQYF.

Written as DNA, the CDR3 is TGCGCCAGCAGGGAACAGGGGAACACTGAAGCTTTCTTT. Protein: CASREQGNTEAFF. The chain is built from TRBV5-1 and TRBJ1-1, with D possibly matching TRBD1 (6 bases). Germline lookup yields CDR1 SGHRS and CDR2 YFSETQ. V was pared by 5 bases and J by 1 base, with 9 bases between. The CDR3 is 13 amino acids.

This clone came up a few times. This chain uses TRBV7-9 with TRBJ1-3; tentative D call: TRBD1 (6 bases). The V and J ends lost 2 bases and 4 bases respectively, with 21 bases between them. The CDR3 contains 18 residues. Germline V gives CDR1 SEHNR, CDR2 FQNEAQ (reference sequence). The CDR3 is CASSLSWNVGGHGNTIYF. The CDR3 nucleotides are TGTGCCAGCAGCTTATCGTGGAATGTGGGGGGGCACGGAAACACCATATATTTT.

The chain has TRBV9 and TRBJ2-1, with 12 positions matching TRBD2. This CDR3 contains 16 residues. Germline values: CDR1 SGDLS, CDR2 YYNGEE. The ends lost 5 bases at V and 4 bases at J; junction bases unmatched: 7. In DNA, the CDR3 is TGTGCCAGCAGTCCTGAACTAGCGGGGGGATACAATGAGCAGTTCTTC. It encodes CASSPELAGGYNEQFF.

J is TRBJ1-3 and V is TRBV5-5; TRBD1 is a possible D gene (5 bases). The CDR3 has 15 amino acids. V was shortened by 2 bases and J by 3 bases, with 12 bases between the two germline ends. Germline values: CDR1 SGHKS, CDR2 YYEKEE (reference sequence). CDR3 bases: TGTGCCAGCAGCTTCGTACCCGACAGTGGAAACACCATATATTTT. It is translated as CASSFVPDSGNTIYF. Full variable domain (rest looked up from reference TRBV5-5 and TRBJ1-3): DAGVTQSPTHLIKTRGQQVTLRCSPISGHKSVSWYQQVLGQGPQFIFQYYEKEERGRGNFPDRFSARQFPNYSSELNVNALLLGDSALYLCASSFVPDSGNTIYFGEGSWLTVV.

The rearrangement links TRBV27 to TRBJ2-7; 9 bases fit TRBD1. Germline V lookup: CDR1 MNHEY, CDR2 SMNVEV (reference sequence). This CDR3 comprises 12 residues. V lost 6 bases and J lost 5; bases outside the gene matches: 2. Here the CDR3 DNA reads TGTGCCAGCAGCCGGACAGGGGACGAGCAGTACTTC. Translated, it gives CASSRTGDEQYF.

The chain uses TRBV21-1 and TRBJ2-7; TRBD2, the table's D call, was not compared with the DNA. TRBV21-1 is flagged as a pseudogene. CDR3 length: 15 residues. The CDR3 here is CASRSRDSKTYEQYF. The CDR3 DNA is TGTGCCAGCAGAAGCCGGGACTCGAAAACCTACGAGCAGTACTTC.

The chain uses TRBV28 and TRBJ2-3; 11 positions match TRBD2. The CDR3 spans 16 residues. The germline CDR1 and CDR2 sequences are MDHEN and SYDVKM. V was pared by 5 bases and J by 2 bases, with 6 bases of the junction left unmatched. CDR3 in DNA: TGTGCCAGCAGTCTCGGACTAGCGGGCCTCACAGATACGCAGTATTTT. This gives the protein CASSLGLAGLTDTQYF.

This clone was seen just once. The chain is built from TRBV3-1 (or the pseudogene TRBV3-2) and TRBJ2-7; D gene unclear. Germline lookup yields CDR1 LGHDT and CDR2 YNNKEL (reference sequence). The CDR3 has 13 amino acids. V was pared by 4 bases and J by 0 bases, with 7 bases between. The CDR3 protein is CASSRLRSYEQYF. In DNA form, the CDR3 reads TGTGCCAGCAGCCGACTTCGCTCCTACGAGCAGTACTTC.

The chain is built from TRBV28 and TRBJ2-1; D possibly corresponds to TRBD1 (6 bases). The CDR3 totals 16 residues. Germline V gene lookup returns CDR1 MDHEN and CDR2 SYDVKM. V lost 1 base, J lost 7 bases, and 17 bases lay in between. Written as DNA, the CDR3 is TGTGCCAGCAGTTTATTCGTTGGCCAGGGGACAAATGAGCAGTTCTTC. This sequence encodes CASSLFVGQGTNEQFF.

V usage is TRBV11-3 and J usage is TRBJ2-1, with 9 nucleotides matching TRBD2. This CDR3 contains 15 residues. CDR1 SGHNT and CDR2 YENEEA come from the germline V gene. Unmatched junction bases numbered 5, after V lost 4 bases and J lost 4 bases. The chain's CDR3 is CASSSGLATYNEQFF. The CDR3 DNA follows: TGTGCCAGCAGCTCGGGACTAGCAACATACAATGAGCAGTTCTTC.

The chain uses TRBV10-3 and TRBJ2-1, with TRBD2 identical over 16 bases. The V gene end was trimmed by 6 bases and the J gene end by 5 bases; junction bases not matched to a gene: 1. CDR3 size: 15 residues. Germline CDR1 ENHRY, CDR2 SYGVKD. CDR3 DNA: TGTGCCATCAGGGGACTAGCGGGAGGGGACAATGAGCAGTTCTTC. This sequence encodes CAIRGLAGGDNEQFF.

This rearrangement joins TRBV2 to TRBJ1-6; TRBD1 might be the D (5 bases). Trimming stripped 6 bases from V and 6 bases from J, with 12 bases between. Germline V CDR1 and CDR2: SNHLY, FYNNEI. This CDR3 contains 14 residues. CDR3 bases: TGTGCCAGCAGGGGAGGGGTGTCTAATTCACCCCTCCACTTT. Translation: CASRGGVSNSPLHF.

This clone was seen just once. CDR3: CASSLGGESGANVLTF. The CDR3 nucleotides read TGTGCCAGCAGCTTAGGCGGCGAGTCTGGGGCCAACGTCCTGACTTTC. The J gene is TRBJ2-6, the V gene TRBV7-3; D gene uncertain. Trimming left V 2 bases short and J 1 base short, with 9 bases between. The CDR3 sequence is 16 residues long. Germline assignment: CDR1 SGHTA and CDR2 FQGTGA.

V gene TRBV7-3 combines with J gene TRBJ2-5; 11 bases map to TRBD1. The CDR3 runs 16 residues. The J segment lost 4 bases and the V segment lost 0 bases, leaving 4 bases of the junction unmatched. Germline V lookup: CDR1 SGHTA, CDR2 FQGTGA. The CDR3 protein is CASSLTFGTGGETQYF. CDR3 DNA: TGTGCCAGCAGCTTAACGTTCGGGACAGGGGGAGAGACCCAGTACTTC. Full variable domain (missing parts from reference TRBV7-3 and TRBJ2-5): GAGVSQTPSNKVTEKGKYVELRCDPISGHTALYWYRQSLGQGPEFLIYFQGTGAADDSGLPNDRFFAVRPEGSVSTLKIQRTERGDSAVYLCASSLTFGTGGETQYFGPGTRLLVL.

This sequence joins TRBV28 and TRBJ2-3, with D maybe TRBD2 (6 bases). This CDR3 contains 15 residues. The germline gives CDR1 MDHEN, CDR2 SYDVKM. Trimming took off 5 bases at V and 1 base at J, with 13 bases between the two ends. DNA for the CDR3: TGTGCCAGCAGTGGCGGGACTGGAGGCACAGATACGCAGTATTTT. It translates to CASSGGTGGTDTQYF.

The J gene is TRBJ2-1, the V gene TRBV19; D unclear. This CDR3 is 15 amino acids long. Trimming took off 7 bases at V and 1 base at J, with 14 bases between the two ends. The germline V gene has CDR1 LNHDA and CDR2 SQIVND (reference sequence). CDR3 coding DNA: TGTGCCAGTAACTCGGCGGATGGATCCTACAATGAGCAGTTCTTC. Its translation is CASNSADGSYNEQFF.

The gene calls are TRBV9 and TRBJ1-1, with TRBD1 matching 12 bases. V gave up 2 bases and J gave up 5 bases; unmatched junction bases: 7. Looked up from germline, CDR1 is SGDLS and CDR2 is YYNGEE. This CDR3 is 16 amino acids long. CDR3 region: CASSVGTGGGPTEAFF. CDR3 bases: TGTGCCAGCAGCGTCGGGACAGGGGGCGGTCCAACTGAAGCTTTCTTT.

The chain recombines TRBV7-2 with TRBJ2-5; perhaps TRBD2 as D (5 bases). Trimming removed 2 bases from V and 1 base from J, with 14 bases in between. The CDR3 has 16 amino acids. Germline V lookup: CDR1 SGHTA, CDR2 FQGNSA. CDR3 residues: CASSLRRRASQETQYF. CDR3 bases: TGTGCCAGCAGCTTAAGGAGGCGGGCGAGCCAAGAGACCCAGTACTTC.

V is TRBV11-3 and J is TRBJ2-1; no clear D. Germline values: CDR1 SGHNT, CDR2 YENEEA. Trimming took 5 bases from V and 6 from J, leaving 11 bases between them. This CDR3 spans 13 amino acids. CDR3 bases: TGTGCCAGCAGCAACAGCTACGGCAATGAGCAGTTCTTC. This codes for CASSNSYGNEQFF. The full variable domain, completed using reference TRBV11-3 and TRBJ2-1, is EAGVVQSPRYKIIEKKQPVAFWCNPISGHNTLYWYLQNLGQGPELLIRYENEEAVDDSQLPKDRFSAERLKGVDSTLKIQPAELGDSAVYLCASSNSYGNEQFFGPGTRLTVL.

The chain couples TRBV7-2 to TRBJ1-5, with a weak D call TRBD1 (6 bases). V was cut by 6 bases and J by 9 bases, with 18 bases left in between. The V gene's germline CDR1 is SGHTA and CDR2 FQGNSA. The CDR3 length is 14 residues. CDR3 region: CASSQQGSRVPQHF. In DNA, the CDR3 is TGTGCCAGCAGTCAACAGGGTAGCCGCGTGCCCCAGCATTTT.

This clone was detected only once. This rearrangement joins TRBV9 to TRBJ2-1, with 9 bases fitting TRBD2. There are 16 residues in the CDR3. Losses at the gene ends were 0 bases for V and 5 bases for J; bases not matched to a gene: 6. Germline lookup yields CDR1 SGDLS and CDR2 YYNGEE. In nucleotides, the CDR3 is TGTGCCAGCAGCGTAGCTAGCGGGGCCTATGACAATGAGCAGTTCTTC. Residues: CASSVASGAYDNEQFF.

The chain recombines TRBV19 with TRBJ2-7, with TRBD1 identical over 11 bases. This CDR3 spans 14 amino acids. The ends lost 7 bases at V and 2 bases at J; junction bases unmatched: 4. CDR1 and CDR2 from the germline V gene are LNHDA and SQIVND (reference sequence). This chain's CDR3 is CASKPGQGAYEQYF. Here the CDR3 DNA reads TGTGCCAGTAAACCGGGACAGGGGGCCTACGAGCAGTACTTC. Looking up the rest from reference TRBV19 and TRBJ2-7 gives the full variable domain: DGGITQSPKYLFRKEGQNVTLSCEQNLNHDAMYWYRQDPGQGLRLIYYSQIVNDFQKGDIAEGYSVSREKKESFPLTVTSAQKNPTAFYLCASKPGQGAYEQYFGPGTRLTVT.

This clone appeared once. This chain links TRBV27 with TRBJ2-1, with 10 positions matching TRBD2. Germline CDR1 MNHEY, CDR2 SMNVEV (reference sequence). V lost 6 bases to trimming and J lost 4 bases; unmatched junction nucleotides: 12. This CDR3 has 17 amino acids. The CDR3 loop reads CASSPRGAGGGYNEQFF. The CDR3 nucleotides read TGTGCCAGCAGCCCACGGGGAGCGGGAGGGGGGTACAATGAGCAGTTCTTC.